This T cell receptor (beta chain) was identified during a study of CD8 T cells in ankylosing spondylitis. The CDR3 contains 13 residues. The V gene's germline CDR1 is MNHEY and CDR2 SVGAGI. V dropped 5 bases and J dropped 5; count of bases not matched to a gene: 3. Each TCR beta library was made by quantitative 5'-RACE that incorporated molecular barcodes. TCRdb itself ran the 5' RACE reads through MiXCR, one entry per CDR3 protein. The sample carries tens of thousands of distinct CDR3 sequences, around 6.2% recorded once. General study findings and limits: Past studies reported some motif variants in reactive arthritis synovial fluid and blood. A TCR beta motif made of eight highly homologous variants seemed typical of ankylosing spondylitis blood. As for the disease-linked clones, they showed a CD8+ phenotype and occurred at relatively low frequencies in peripheral blood.

In this sample, this clonotype turned up many times. Its target is not known. The origin of this receptor is a male donor with ankylosing spondylitis or in good health (not recorded which). Sequencing was performed on blood, either unsorted or a sorted T cell fraction (not recorded which). V is TRBV6-5 and J is TRBJ1-5; 7 nucleotides align to TRBD1. This CDR3 reads CASSPDRDQPQHF. CDR3 DNA: TGTGCCAGCAGTCCAGACAGGGATCAGCCCCAGCATTTT.